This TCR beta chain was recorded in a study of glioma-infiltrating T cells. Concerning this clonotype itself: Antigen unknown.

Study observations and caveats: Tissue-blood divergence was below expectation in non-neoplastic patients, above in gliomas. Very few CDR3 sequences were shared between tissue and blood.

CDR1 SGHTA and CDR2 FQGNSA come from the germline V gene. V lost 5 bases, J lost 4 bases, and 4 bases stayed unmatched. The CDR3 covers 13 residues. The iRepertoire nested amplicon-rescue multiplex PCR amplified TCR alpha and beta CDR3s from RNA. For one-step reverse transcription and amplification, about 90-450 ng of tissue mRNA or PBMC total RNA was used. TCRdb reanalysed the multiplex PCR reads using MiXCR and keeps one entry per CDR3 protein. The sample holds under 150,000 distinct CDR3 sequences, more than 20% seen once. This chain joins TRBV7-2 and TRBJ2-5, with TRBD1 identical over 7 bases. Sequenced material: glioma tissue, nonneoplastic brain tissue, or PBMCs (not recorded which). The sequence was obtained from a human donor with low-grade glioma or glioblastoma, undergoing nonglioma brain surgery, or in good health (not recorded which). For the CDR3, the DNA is TGTGCCAGCAGCACCAACAGGGGAGAGACCCAGTACTTC. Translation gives CASSTNRGETQYF.